The 8 T cell receptor beta chains in this list originate from one sample, sequenced in a study of kidney transplant recipient with SARS-CoV-2 infection. Via MiXCR, TCRdb re-called the reads, giving one row per CDR3 protein. The sample carries 200,000 to 250,000 distinct CDR3 sequences, 29% recorded once. The sample in question was a blood sample, obtained at baseline and on roughly day 110 from a kidney transplant recipient. Receptors originate from a male patient in his thirties who had COVID-19 and was a kidney transplant recipient. The graft donor may have given rise to some T cells.

This clonotype was detected ten times or more. This chain connects TRBV5-5 to TRBJ1-2, with 11 positions matching TRBD1. Germline V CDR1 and CDR2: SGHKS, YYEKEE (reference sequence). The CDR3 is 16 residues long. J gave up 6 bases and V 1 base, and 8 bases lay outside the gene matches. The CDR3 DNA sequence: TGTGCCAGCAGCTTGTGGTGGACAGGGGGCGCGAATGGCTACACCTTC. This translates into CASSLWWTGGANGYTF.

This clonotype showed up many times. This chain links TRBV7-2 with TRBJ1-6; D is uncertain. The germline V and J ends were trimmed by 6 bases and 2 bases, with 14 bases remaining between them. CDR3 size: 16 residues. From germline, CDR1 is SGHTA and CDR2 FQGNSA. The CDR3 bases are TGTGCCAGCAGTTTTACTTCGGGGACCTATAATTCACCCCTCCACTTT. Encoded protein: CASSFTSGTYNSPLHF.

This chain links TRBV20-1 with TRBJ2-1, with TRBD1 matching 8 bases. This CDR3 spans 14 amino acids. Germline V gene lookup returns CDR1 DFQATT and CDR2 SNEGSKA (reference sequence). Losses at the gene ends were 0 bases for V and 9 bases for J; bases not matched to a gene: 7. CDR3 in amino acids: CSARDGQGDSEQFF. In DNA form, the CDR3 reads TGCAGTGCTAGAGATGGACAGGGAGATTCTGAGCAGTTCTTC.

As for this clonotype: A much larger clone sits a single nucleotide away, making a read error possible. Because it lacks the conserved phenylalanine or tryptophan at the end, this CDR3 is likely a read error. The DNA is left out, because the CDR3 cannot be placed on it with certainty; the CDR3 is given as TCRdb lists it. The V gene is TRBV8-2, the J gene TRBJ2-6. TRBV8-2 is given as a pseudogene. The CDR3 sequence runs 17 residues, both termini included. The CDR3 loop is CGKLRRITQSRANVLTS.

Turning to this clonotype: With a much larger clone just one base away, this may be a read error. This rearrangement joins TRBV10-2 to TRBJ1-2, with D uncertain. V was trimmed by 5 bases and J by 4 bases, leaving 23 bases between them. The germline CDR1 and CDR2 sequences are WSHSY and SAAADI. This CDR3 has 17 residues. CDR3 sequence: CASSFTSTSRKAYGYTF. Written as DNA, the CDR3 is TGCGCCAGCAGTTTCACTAGCACTTCTAGAAAGGCCTATGGCTACACCTTC.

Worth noting for this clonotype: The junction shows a germline mismatch at one end, possibly a read error. J is TRBJ1-5 and V is TRBV4-2; 9 positions agree with TRBD1. The CDR3 has 15 amino acids. Germline assignment: CDR1 LGHNA and CDR2 YNFKEQ. CDR3 sequence (DNA): TGTGCCAGCAACCAGAGGGACAGGGAGAATCGGCCCCAGCATTTT. Its protein is CASNQRDRENRPQHF.

The table lists this clonotype with many counts. The genes are TRBV24-1 and TRBJ2-2, with D perhaps matching TRBD1 (6 bases). V was pared by 10 bases and J by 4 bases, with 6 bases between. Germline V CDR1 and CDR2: KGHDR, SFDVKD. The CDR3 sequence is 11 residues long. The CDR3 is CATQGTGELFF. The DNA for the CDR3 is TGTGCCACACAGGGCACCGGGGAGCTGTTTTTT.

Ten or more counts support this clonotype. The rearrangement links TRBV8-2 to TRBJ1-2. TRBV8-2 is an annotated pseudogene. The CDR3 runs 16 residues. The CDR3 nucleotides are TGTGGCAGTGCAAGCTTTGATAGCCGAAAGACCTATGGCTACACCTTC. This gives the protein CGSASFDSRKTYGYTF.